This section outlines one T cell receptor (beta chain) sequence together with its context. The sample comes from a study of blood T cell repertoires in COVID-19. Study context: Nucleic acid was either cDNA or gDNA, and it came from T cells, B-cell-depleted T cells, or PBMCs.

The V end lost 5 bases, the J end lost 2 bases, and 22 bases lay between the germline ends. From germline, CDR1 is SNHLY and CDR2 FYNNEI. The CDR3 is 18 residues long. In the original workflow: Reference gene primer amplification yielded estimated nucleated cell counts. Clones were read by immunoSEQ multiplex PCR, and TCRdb kept only the in-frame ones, dropping some. The V and J calls and clone size come from that table; D and trimming were worked out from the DNA. The sample records more than 300,000 clones, about 90% being singletons. The chain links TRBV2 to TRBJ1-5; D is unclear. The clonotype comes from a woman between 18 and 29 years old who had recovered from COVID-19. What was sequenced was peripheral blood. CDR3 protein: CASSFRGKDILGNQPQHF. The DNA for the CDR3 is TGTGCCAGCAGTTTCCGAGGTAAGGATATTTTGGGCAATCAGCCCCAGCATTTT.